The 14 T cell receptor beta chains presented below share a single source sample, sequenced in a study of T-cell memory formation after mild COVID-19. TCRdb reprocessed the 5' RACE reads with MiXCR, giving one entry per CDR3 protein. The table lists 550,000 to 700,000 distinct CDR3 sequences, roughly a sixth of them singletons. Material: PBMCs or a T cell subset sorted from them (not recorded which). Source of these receptors: an adult woman who had mild COVID-19 (a few samples of this study predate the infection). Cell type and time point are not known.

The chain employs TRBV3-1 and TRBJ2-7; D possibly corresponds to TRBD1 (5 bases). The CDR3 is made up of 14 amino acids. Germline V gene data show CDR1 as LGHDT and CDR2 as YNNKEL (reference sequence). V was cut by 5 bases and J by 0 bases, with 11 bases left in between. The CDR3 is CASSRRGNSYEQYF. For the CDR3, the DNA is TGTGCCAGCAGCAGAAGGGGTAACTCCTACGAGCAGTACTTC.

The V call is TRBV7-8, the J call TRBJ2-5; D gene uncertain. This CDR3 spans 15 amino acids. Germline assignment: CDR1 SGHVS and CDR2 FQNEAQ. Trimming cost V 1 base and J 4 bases, with 13 bases left between them. The CDR3 DNA reads as TGTGCCAGCAGCTTAGGACGGGCCCCTGGAGAGACCCAGTACTTC. It codes for CASSLGRAPGETQYF.

The DNA of the CDR3 is TGTGCCATCGGGGGCCAGGGAAACTATGGCTACACCTTC. This gives the protein CAIGGQGNYGYTF. This sequence joins TRBV10-3 and TRBJ1-2; possible D gene TRBD1, 6 bases. The CDR3 has 13 amino acids. The germline V gene encodes CDR1 ENHRY and CDR2 SYGVKD. Trimming removed 8 bases from V and 2 bases from J, with 12 bases in between.

This chain joins TRBV5-1 and TRBJ2-3; TRBD1 is a possible D gene (6 bases). In germline, CDR1 is SGHRS, CDR2 YFSETQ. V was pared by 9 bases and J by 3 bases, with 17 bases between. The CDR3 totals 14 residues. The CDR3 coding sequence is TGCGCCACCGCACAGGGCGGTGGGACAGATACGCAGTATTTT. Its protein product is CATAQGGGTDTQYF.

The chain links TRBV7-9 to TRBJ2-1; D not certain. Looked up from germline, CDR1 is SEHNR and CDR2 is FQNEAQ (reference sequence). The CDR3 runs to 12 residues. V was clipped by 2 bases and J by 7 bases, with 6 bases between them. The CDR3 sequence: CASSLMGNEQFF. CDR3 nucleotides: TGTGCCAGCAGCTTAATGGGAAATGAGCAGTTCTTC.

The sample holds a few counts of this clonotype. This chain joins TRBV6-2 or TRBV6-3 and TRBJ2-3; TRBD2 matches 11 bases. The germline CDR1 and CDR2 sequences are MNHEY and SVGEGT. V was clipped by 4 bases and J by 2 bases; unmatched bases: 2. This CDR3 comprises 15 residues. CDR3 loop: CASSSSGRITDTQYF. As DNA, the CDR3 is TGTGCCAGCAGTTCTAGCGGGAGGATCACAGATACGCAGTATTTT.

This clonotype was seen at least ten times. The chain carries TRBV11-2 and TRBJ2-7; 7 bases agree with TRBD1. Losses at the gene ends were 2 bases for V and 2 bases for J; bases not matched to a gene: 6. Germline V lookup: CDR1 SGHAT, CDR2 FQNNGV. The CDR3 spans 15 residues. The CDR3 protein is CASSLQGQITYEQYF. CDR3 bases: TGTGCCAGCAGCTTACAGGGACAGATAACCTACGAGCAGTACTTC.

The chain has TRBV6-5 and TRBJ1-5; perhaps TRBD1 as D (6 bases). This CDR3 is built from 16 residues. Germline V gene sequence: CDR1 MNHEY, CDR2 SVGAGI. Trimming left V 5 bases short and J 3 bases short, with 17 bases between. The CDR3 here is CASSKTGKGSNQPQHF. The CDR3 nucleotides are TGTGCCAGCAGTAAAACAGGGAAGGGGTCCAATCAGCCCCAGCATTTT.

This clonotype was seen only a few times. The rearrangement joins TRBV10-3 to TRBJ1-5, with D perhaps matching TRBD1 (5 bases). The germline V and J ends were trimmed by 10 bases and 0 bases, with 19 bases remaining between them. Germline lookup yields CDR1 ENHRY and CDR2 SYGVKD. The CDR3 loop spans 16 amino acids. CDR3 nucleotides: TGTGCCACCCGGGACGCGGGGAGGGATAGCAATCAGCCCCAGCATTTT. As protein: CATRDAGRDSNQPQHF.

This clonotype was detected a few times. The gene calls are TRBV4-1 and TRBJ2-7; no definite D call. The V end was cut by 0 bases, the J end by 5 bases, with 11 bases between. The germline V gene has CDR1 MGHRA and CDR2 YSYEKL. The CDR3 is 14 amino acids. This CDR3 is CASSQDRVGHEQYF. CDR3 in DNA: TGCGCCAGCAGCCAAGATCGAGTGGGTCACGAGCAGTACTTC.

The rearrangement links TRBV5-1 to TRBJ2-3; D remains unclear. Germline-derived CDR1 and CDR2 are SGHRS and YFSETQ. Trimming left V 1 base short and J 7 bases short, with 13 bases between. The CDR3 is 14 residues long. CDR3 coding DNA: TGCGCCAGCAGCTTGAAGGGAATCTTAAATACGCAGTATTTT. Translating gives CASSLKGILNTQYF.

This clonotype was detected ten times or more. The CDR3, as DNA: TGCGCCAGCAGCTTGCAGGGGGGTATTAATAACTATGGCTACACCTTC. Translating gives CASSLQGGINNYGYTF. V is TRBV5-1 and J is TRBJ1-2; TRBD1 aligns across 7 bases. The CDR3 runs to 16 residues. Germline loops: CDR1 SGHRS, CDR2 YFSETQ. The V and J ends lost 1 base and 1 base, in that order; junction bases with no gene match: 7.

This clonotype was found a few times. The chain recombines TRBV20-1 with TRBJ2-3, with 8 bases fitting TRBD2. After removal of 6 bases from V and 0 bases from J, the junction contained 5 bases not matched to a gene. CDR1 and CDR2 (germline): DFQATT, SNEGSKA (reference sequence). CDR3 length equals 14 residues. The CDR3: CSARSGSSTDTQYF. The CDR3, as DNA: TGCAGTGCCCGGAGCGGGAGTAGCACAGATACGCAGTATTTT.

This clonotype was detected only a few times. V and J are TRBV12-3 or TRBV12-4 and TRBJ1-4; TRBD1 matches at 7 bases. V was clipped by 2 bases and J by 0 bases; unmatched bases: 12. CDR3 length: 19 amino acids. The CDR3 DNA reads as TGTGCCAGCAGTTTAAGGGGGCTGAACGTTCTTGCAACTAATGAAAAACTGTTTTTT. Translation gives CASSLRGLNVLATNEKLFF.